This TCR beta chain was observed in a study of T cell changes during pregnancy in multiple sclerosis. The assay was immunoSEQ multiplex PCR, and TCRdb's table has in-frame clones only and misses some. The data contain just over 90,000 clones, 91% of them singletons. This clonotype was sampled from a female donor in good health, enrolled as a control in a pregnancy study. Here the sequenced sample was peripheral blood, taken after pregnancy.

For the CDR3, the DNA is TGTGCCAGTAGTATCCCCGGGACTAGCGGAGGGACTGATACGCAGTATTTT. It encodes CASSIPGTSGGTDTQYF. V and J are TRBV19 and TRBJ2-3; 11 positions agree with TRBD2. The CDR3 sequence is 17 residues long. Unmatched junction bases numbered 11, after V lost 3 bases and J lost 6 bases. Germline V gene sequence: CDR1 LNHDA, CDR2 SQIVND (reference sequence).